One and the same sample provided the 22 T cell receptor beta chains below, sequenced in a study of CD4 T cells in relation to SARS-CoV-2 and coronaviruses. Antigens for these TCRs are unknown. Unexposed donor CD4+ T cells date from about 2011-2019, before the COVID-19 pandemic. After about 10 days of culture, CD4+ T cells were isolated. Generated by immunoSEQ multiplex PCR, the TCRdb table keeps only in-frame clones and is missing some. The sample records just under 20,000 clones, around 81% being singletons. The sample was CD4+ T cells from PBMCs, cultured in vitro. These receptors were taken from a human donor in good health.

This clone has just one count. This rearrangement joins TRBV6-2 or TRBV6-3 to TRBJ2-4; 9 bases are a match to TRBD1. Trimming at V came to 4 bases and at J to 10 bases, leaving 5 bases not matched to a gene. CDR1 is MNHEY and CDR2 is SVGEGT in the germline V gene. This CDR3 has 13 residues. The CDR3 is CASSWDREGIQYF. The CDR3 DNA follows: TGTGCCAGCAGTTGGGACAGGGAAGGGATTCAGTACTTC.

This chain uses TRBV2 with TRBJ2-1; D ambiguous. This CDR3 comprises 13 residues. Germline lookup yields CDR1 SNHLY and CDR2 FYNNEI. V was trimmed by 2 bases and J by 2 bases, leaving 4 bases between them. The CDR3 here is CASSELAYNEQFF. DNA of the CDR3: TGTGCCAGCAGTGAACTAGCCTACAATGAGCAGTTCTTC.

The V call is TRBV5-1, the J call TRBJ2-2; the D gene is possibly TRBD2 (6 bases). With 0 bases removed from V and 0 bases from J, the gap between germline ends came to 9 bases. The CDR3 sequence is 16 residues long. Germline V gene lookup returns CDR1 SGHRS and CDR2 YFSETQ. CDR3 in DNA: TGCGCCAGCAGCTTGGGGGACTTTTCGAACACCGGGGAGCTGTTTTTT. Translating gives CASSLGDFSNTGELFF.

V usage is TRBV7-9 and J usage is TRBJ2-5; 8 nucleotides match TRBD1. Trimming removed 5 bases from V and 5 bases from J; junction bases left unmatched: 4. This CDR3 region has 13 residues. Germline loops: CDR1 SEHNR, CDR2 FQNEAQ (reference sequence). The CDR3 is CASSRQGPETQYF. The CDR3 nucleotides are TGTGCCAGCAGCCGACAGGGGCCGGAGACCCAGTACTTC.

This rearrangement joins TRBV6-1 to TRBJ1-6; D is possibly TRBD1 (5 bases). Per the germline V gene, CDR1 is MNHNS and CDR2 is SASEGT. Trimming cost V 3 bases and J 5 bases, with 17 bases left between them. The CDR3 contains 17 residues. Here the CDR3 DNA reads TGTGCCAGCAGTGACCCGTGGCAGGGAGATGATAATTCACCCCTCCACTTT. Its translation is CASSDPWQGDDNSPLHF.

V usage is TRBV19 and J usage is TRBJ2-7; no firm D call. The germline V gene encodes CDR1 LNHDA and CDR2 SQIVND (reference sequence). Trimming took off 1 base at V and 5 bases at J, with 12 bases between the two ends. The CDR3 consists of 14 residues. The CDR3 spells CASSIATASHEQYF. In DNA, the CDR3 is TGTGCCAGTAGTATAGCCACAGCCAGCCACGAGCAGTACTTC.

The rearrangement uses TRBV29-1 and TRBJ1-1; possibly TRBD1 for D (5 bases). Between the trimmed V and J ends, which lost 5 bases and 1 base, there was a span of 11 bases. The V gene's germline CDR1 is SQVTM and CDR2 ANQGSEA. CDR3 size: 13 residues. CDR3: CSVRVTANTEAFF. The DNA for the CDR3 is TGCAGCGTTCGCGTGACAGCGAACACTGAAGCTTTCTTT.

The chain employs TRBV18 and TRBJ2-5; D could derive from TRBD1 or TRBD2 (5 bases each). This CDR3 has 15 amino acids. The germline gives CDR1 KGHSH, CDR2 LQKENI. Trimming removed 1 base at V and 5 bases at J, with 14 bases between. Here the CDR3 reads CASSPRVGEMETQYF. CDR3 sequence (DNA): TGTGCCAGCTCACCACGTGTGGGGGAGATGGAGACCCAGTACTTC.

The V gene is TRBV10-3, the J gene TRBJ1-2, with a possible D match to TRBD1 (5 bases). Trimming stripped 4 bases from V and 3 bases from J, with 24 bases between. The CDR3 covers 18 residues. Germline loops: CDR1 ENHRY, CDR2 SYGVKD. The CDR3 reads CAISGPSGGGRSHYGYTF. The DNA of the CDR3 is TGTGCCATCAGTGGTCCCTCGGGGGGGGGTAGATCTCACTATGGCTACACCTTC.

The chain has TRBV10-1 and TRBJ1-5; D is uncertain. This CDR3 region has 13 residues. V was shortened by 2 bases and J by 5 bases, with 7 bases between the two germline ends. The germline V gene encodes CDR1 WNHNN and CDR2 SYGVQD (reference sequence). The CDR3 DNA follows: TGCGCCAGCAGTGAGGGACGGGATCAGCCCCAGCATTTT. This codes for CASSEGRDQPQHF.

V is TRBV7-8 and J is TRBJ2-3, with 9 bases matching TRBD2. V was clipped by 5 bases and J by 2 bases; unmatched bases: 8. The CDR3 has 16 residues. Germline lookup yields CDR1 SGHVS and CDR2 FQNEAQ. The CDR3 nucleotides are TGTGCCAGCAGCGGGGGTGCGGGGGGGAACACAGATACGCAGTATTTT. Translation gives CASSGGAGGNTDTQYF.

The CDR3 DNA reads TGCGCCAGCGGACTCGGCGGGAGGGGTAGCACAGATACGCAGTATTTT. Its protein product is CASGLGGRGSTDTQYF. This chain uses TRBV5-1 with TRBJ2-3; the match to TRBD2 covers 9 bases. Germline V gives CDR1 SGHRS, CDR2 YFSETQ. The CDR3 is made up of 16 amino acids. The V gene end was trimmed by 7 bases and the J gene end by 0 bases; junction bases not matched to a gene: 9. Looking up the rest from reference TRBV5-1 and TRBJ2-3 gives the full variable domain: KAGVTQTPRYLIKTRGQQVTLSCSPISGHRSVSWYQQTPGQGLQFLFEYFSETQRNKGNFPGRFSGRQFSNSRSEMNVSTLELGDSALYLCASGLGGRGSTDTQYFGPGTRLTVL.

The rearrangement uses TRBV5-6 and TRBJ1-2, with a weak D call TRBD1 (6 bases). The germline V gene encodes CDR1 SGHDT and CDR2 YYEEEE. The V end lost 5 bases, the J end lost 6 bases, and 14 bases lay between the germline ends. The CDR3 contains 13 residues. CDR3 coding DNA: TGTGCCAGCAGGAACCAGGGGAACCATGGCTACACCTTC. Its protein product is CASRNQGNHGYTF.

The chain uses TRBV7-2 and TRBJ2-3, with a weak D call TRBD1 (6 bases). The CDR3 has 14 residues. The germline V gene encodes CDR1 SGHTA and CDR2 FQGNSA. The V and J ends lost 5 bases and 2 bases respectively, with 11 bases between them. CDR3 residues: CASSPGAYTDTQYF. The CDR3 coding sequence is TGTGCCAGCAGCCCAGGGGCCTACACAGATACGCAGTATTTT.

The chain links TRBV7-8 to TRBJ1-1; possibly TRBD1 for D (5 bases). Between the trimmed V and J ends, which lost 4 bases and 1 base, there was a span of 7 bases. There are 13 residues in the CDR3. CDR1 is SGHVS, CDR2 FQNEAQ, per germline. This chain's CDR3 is CASSSGGNTEAFF. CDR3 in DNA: TGTGCCAGCAGCTCCGGGGGGAACACTGAAGCTTTCTTT.

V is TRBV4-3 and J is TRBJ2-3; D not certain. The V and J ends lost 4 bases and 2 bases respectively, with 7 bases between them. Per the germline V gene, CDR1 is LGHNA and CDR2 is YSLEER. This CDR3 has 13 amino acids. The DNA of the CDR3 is TGCGCCAGCAGCCGAATAGTCACAGATACGCAGTATTTT. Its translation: CASSRIVTDTQYF.

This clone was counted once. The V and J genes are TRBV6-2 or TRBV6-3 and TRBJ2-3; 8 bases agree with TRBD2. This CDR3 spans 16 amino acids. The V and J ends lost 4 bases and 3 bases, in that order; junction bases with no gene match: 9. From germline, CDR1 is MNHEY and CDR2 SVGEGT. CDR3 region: CASSSSGGGRTDTQYF. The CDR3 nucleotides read TGTGCCAGCAGTTCCAGCGGCGGGGGGCGGACAGATACGCAGTATTTT.

The CDR3 DNA is TGTGCCAGCAGCCAAGCACGGACAGGCGCTCGAGGCTACACCTTC. It encodes CASSQARTGARGYTF. The rearrangement links TRBV14 to TRBJ1-2; 7 nucleotides match TRBD1. This CDR3 is built from 15 residues. V was pared by 1 base and J by 8 bases, with 10 bases of the junction left unmatched. Germline CDR1 is SGHDN and CDR2 is FVKESK.

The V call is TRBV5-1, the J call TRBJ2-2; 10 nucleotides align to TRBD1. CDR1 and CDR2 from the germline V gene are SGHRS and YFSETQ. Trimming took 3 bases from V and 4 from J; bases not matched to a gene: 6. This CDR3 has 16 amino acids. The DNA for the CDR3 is TGCGCCAGCAGCTCATCCGGGACAGGGGCCACCGGGGAGCTGTTTTTT. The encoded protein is CASSSSGTGATGELFF.

The CDR3 DNA reads TGCGCCAGCAGCTTGGAGCCCGGGACAGGGTGGACTGAAGCTTTCTTT. It encodes CASSLEPGTGWTEAFF. The V and J genes are TRBV5-1 and TRBJ1-1; TRBD1 aligns across 9 bases. V gave up 0 bases and J gave up 5 bases; unmatched junction bases: 8. The CDR3 runs 16 residues. Germline CDR1 and CDR2: SGHRS and YFSETQ.

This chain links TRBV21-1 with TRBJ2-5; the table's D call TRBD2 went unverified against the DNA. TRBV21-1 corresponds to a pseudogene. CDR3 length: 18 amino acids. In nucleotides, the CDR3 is TGTGCCAGCAGCAGCCCTTACCTTAGCGGGAGGGGCAGGGAGACCCAGTACTTC. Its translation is CASSSPYLSGRGRETQYF.

CDR3: CASSPVGGRGGGQYF. For the CDR3, the DNA is TGTGCCAGTAGCCCGGTCGGCGGCAGGGGTGGAGGGCAGTACTTC. The chain uses TRBV7-2 and TRBJ2-7, with D maybe TRBD1 (6 bases). From germline, CDR1 is SGHTA and CDR2 FQGNSA. The CDR3 loop spans 15 amino acids. Trimming took 9 bases from V and 9 from J, leaving 27 bases between them.